Each of the 30 T cell receptor beta chains below was sequenced from the same sample in a study of cytomegalovirus exposure and HLA in healthy donors. PCR primers comprised 60 Vbeta and 13 Jbeta primers. The assay was immunoSEQ multiplex PCR, and TCRdb's table has in-frame clones only and misses some. The data contain roughly 190,000 clones, roughly four fifths of them singletons. Sequenced input: PBMCs. The origin of the receptors is a woman in her 30s in good health and CMV-seropositive.

This clone showed up just once. This chain joins TRBV19 and TRBJ2-7, with 8 bases fitting TRBD2. This CDR3 region has 15 residues. Germline trimming cut 0 bases from V and 5 bases from J; bases unmatched to any gene: 6. Germline CDR1 reads LNHDA; CDR2 reads SQIVND (reference sequence). CDR3 amino acids: CASSIDISGSDEQYF. The CDR3, as DNA: TGTGCCAGTAGTATAGATATCAGCGGGAGCGACGAGCAGTACTTC.

The chain is built from TRBV2 and TRBJ2-7; TRBD2 matches at 9 bases. Per germline, CDR1 SNHLY and CDR2 FYNNEI. This CDR3 comprises 18 residues. The V and J ends lost 7 bases and 6 bases, in that order; junction bases with no gene match: 22. CDR3 region: CASTENPSGVLLVSEQYF. In nucleotides, the CDR3 is TGTGCCAGCACCGAAAATCCTAGCGGGGTCCTTTTAGTTTCCGAGCAGTACTTC.

This chain joins TRBV27 and TRBJ2-1, with D maybe TRBD1 (6 bases). The CDR3 sequence is 14 residues long. Trimming removed 4 bases at V and 12 bases at J, with 19 bases between. CDR1 is MNHEY, CDR2 SMNVEV, per germline (reference sequence). The CDR3 DNA sequence: TGTGCCAGCAGTTCACCCGGATTAACAGGGAGGCAGTTCTTC. Translated: CASSSPGLTGRQFF.

The chain employs TRBV5-8 and TRBJ2-5, with 15 bases lining up with TRBD2. CDR3 length: 15 residues. The junction had 2 bases not matched to a gene; V was cut back by 3 bases and J by 5 bases. The germline gives CDR1 SGHTS, CDR2 YDEGEE. CDR3: CASSSGLAGGETQYF. CDR3 DNA sequence: TGTGCCAGCAGCTCGGGACTAGCGGGAGGTGAGACCCAGTACTTC.

The genes are TRBV6-5 and TRBJ2-7, with 13 bases lining up with TRBD2. Trimming cost V 6 bases and J 3 bases; bases outside gene matches: 5. CDR3 size: 15 residues. The germline CDR1 and CDR2 sequences are MNHEY and SVGAGI. CDR3 in amino acids: CASRDGLAGVYEQYF. In DNA form, the CDR3 reads TGTGCCAGCAGGGACGGACTAGCGGGAGTCTACGAGCAGTACTTC.

The rearrangement links TRBV5-4 to TRBJ2-2, with D tentatively TRBD2 (6 bases). The germline V gene encodes CDR1 SGHNT and CDR2 YYREEE (reference sequence). This CDR3 has 14 amino acids. The V and J ends lost 0 bases and 10 bases respectively, with 13 bases between them. CDR3 loop: CASSLEAGGAELFF. CDR3 in DNA: TGTGCCAGCAGCTTGGAAGCGGGTGGGGCGGAGCTGTTTTTT.

The J gene is TRBJ1-5, the V gene TRBV15, with D unresolved. V lost 6 bases to trimming and J lost 8 bases, with 17 bases between them. Germline CDR1 and CDR2: LNHNV and YYDKDF (reference sequence). The length of the CDR3 is 14 residues. CDR3 coding DNA: TGTGCCACCAGGCCCGGGGTGGGCGGAGAGCCCCAGCATTTT. It encodes CATRPGVGGEPQHF.

The J gene is TRBJ1-5, the V gene TRBV4-1, with D hard to call. CDR3 length: 15 amino acids. The V end was cut by 4 bases, the J end by 0 bases, with 10 bases between. Germline V gene sequence: CDR1 MGHRA, CDR2 YSYEKL. The CDR3 spells CASSPIPVSNQPQHF. The CDR3 nucleotides are TGCGCCAGCAGCCCCATCCCGGTTAGCAATCAGCCCCAGCATTTT.

The J gene is TRBJ2-5, the V gene TRBV6-5; 8 positions match TRBD1. With 2 bases clipped from V and 4 bases from J, the junction kept 0 bases outside the gene matches. Germline loops: CDR1 MNHEY, CDR2 SVGAGI. The CDR3 has 13 residues. CDR3: CASSYDRGETQYF. The CDR3 nucleotides are TGTGCCAGCAGTTACGACAGGGGAGAGACCCAGTACTTC.

This chain uses TRBV13 with TRBJ2-3; 8 positions match TRBD1. Germline CDR1 reads PRHDT; CDR2 reads FYEKMQ (reference sequence). V lost 4 bases, J lost 4 bases, and 1 base stayed unmatched. The CDR3 is 13 amino acids. The CDR3 region has the DNA TGTGCCAGCAGCTCGGACAGGGCAGATACGCAGTATTTT. Its translation is CASSSDRADTQYF.

The chain has TRBV25-1 and TRBJ1-2, with 7 bases identical to TRBD1. The V and J ends lost 2 bases and 4 bases, in that order; junction bases with no gene match: 4. The CDR3 contains 14 residues. CDR1 and CDR2 (germline): MGHDK, SYGVNS. As DNA, the CDR3 is TGTGCCAGCAGTGAACCTGGGACAGCCTATGGCTACACCTTC. This encodes CASSEPGTAYGYTF.

This clone has more than one count but fewer than ten. V usage is TRBV5-4 and J usage is TRBJ2-7, with 8 positions matching TRBD2. The CDR3 extends over 13 amino acids. The V segment lost 4 bases and the J segment 3 bases; nucleotides outside the gene matches: 3. CDR1 and CDR2 from the germline V gene are SGHNT and YYREEE (reference sequence). CDR3 in DNA: TGTGCCAGCAGCGTGGGGACTAGCTACGAGCAGTACTTC. Residues: CASSVGTSYEQYF.

The chain combines TRBV19 with TRBJ2-2, with 9 positions matching TRBD1. The germline CDR1 and CDR2 sequences are LNHDA and SQIVND (reference sequence). J gave up 2 bases and V 6 bases, and 1 base lay outside the gene matches. This CDR3 region has 14 residues. The CDR3 loop reads CASRDRGNTGELFF. In DNA form, the CDR3 reads TGTGCCAGTAGGGACAGGGGAAACACCGGGGAGCTGTTTTTT.

This clone came up a few times. J is TRBJ2-2 and V is TRBV19, with 8 bases matching TRBD1. The trim removed 5 bases at V and 10 bases at J, leaving 3 bases unmatched. Germline values: CDR1 LNHDA, CDR2 SQIVND (reference sequence). The CDR3 consists of 12 residues. The CDR3 DNA is TGTGCCAGTAGTTACCAGGGGGCGGAGCTGTTTTTT. This encodes CASSYQGAELFF.

This clone was picked up one time. The genes are TRBV7-9 and TRBJ1-2; maybe TRBD1 (5 bases). The CDR3 contains 12 residues. The V and J ends lost 4 bases and 13 bases respectively, with 16 bases between them. Germline CDR1 reads SEHNR; CDR2 reads FQNEAQ (reference sequence). Here the CDR3 DNA reads TGTGCCAGCAGCTCCGGGCGGGACTTCGGCACCTTC. Translated: CASSSGRDFGTF.

V gene TRBV5-1 combines with J gene TRBJ2-2; 7 positions agree with TRBD1. The CDR3 spans 14 residues. V lost 1 base and J lost 7; bases outside the gene matches: 4. Germline-derived CDR1 and CDR2 are SGHRS and YFSETQ. The CDR3 DNA reads TGCGCCAGCAGCTTGACAGGGGATAACGGGGAGCTGTTTTTT. Residues: CASSLTGDNGELFF.

The chain carries TRBV10-3 and TRBJ1-5; 9 bases line up with TRBD1. The ends lost 6 bases at V and 3 bases at J; junction bases unmatched: 6. Germline V gene lookup returns CDR1 ENHRY and CDR2 SYGVKD. The CDR3 spans 15 residues. The CDR3 region is CAIRKDRGINQPQHF. As DNA, the CDR3 is TGTGCCATCAGGAAGGACAGGGGAATCAATCAGCCCCAGCATTTT.

The chain has TRBV29-1 and TRBJ2-2, with 9 bases that match TRBD2. The CDR3 is made up of 13 amino acids. CDR1 and CDR2 (germline): SQVTM, ANQGSEA. J lost 3 bases, V lost 8 bases, and 4 bases had no gene match. The CDR3 sequence: CSSGLADTGELFF. CDR3 nucleotides: TGCAGCTCGGGACTAGCAGACACCGGGGAGCTGTTTTTT.

The V call is TRBV6-5, the J call TRBJ1-4; D uncertain. CDR1 MNHEY and CDR2 SVGAGI come from the germline V gene. Trimming removed 1 base at V and 0 bases at J, with 9 bases between. This CDR3 is built from 16 residues. CDR3 region: CASSYFQVPTNEKLFF. The CDR3 bases are TGTGCCAGCAGTTACTTCCAGGTGCCAACTAATGAAAAACTGTTTTTT.

This clone was detected a few times. This sequence joins TRBV6-4 and TRBJ2-3; TRBD2 is a possible D gene (6 bases). V lost 0 bases and J 2 bases, leaving 9 bases between the germline ends. The CDR3 spans 15 residues. Germline V lookup: CDR1 MRHNA, CDR2 SNTAGT. CDR3 residues: CASSDSTGLTDTQYF. The CDR3 DNA sequence: TGTGCCAGCAGTGACTCAACGGGACTCACAGATACGCAGTATTTT.

The chain employs TRBV5-5 and TRBJ2-2; D remains ambiguous. V was clipped by 2 bases and J by 3 bases, with 8 bases between them. CDR1 is SGHKS, CDR2 YYEKEE, per germline (reference sequence). The CDR3 contains 14 residues. The CDR3 nucleotides are TGTGCCAGCAGCTTAGGCAGCGACACCGGGGAGCTGTTTTTT. Translated: CASSLGSDTGELFF. Supplemented by reference TRBV5-5 and TRBJ2-2, the full variable domain reads DAGVTQSPTHLIKTRGQQVTLRCSPISGHKSVSWYQQVLGQGPQFIFQYYEKEERGRGNFPDRFSARQFPNYSSELNVNALLLGDSALYLCASSLGSDTGELFFGEGSRLTVL.

The chain has TRBV21-1 and TRBJ1-3; the table's D call TRBD1 went unverified against the DNA. TRBV21-1 is termed a pseudogene. The CDR3 is 20 residues long. CDR3 coding DNA: TGTGCCAGCAGCAAAGGTACGACAGGGGGCGAAGCGGACTCTGGAAACACCATATATTTT. This sequence encodes CASSKGTTGGEADSGNTIYF.

This chain links TRBV18 with TRBJ1-2, with D uncertain. This CDR3 is 14 amino acids long. Germline V lookup: CDR1 KGHSH, CDR2 LQKENI. V was shortened by 4 bases and J by 1 base, with 10 bases between the two germline ends. The CDR3, as DNA: TGTGCCAGCTCACGTGGACGGGATAACTATGGCTACACCTTC. Amino acids: CASSRGRDNYGYTF.

The CDR3 DNA sequence: TGTGCCAGCTCGAAGCGGGCAGCGGCCATGAACACTGAAGCTTTCTTT. This translates into CASSKRAAAMNTEAFF. This rearrangement joins TRBV18 to TRBJ1-1; D gene unclear. The CDR3 contains 16 residues. V shed 6 bases and J shed 0 bases, with 17 bases lying between them. Looked up from germline, CDR1 is KGHSH and CDR2 is LQKENI.

The gene calls are TRBV12-5 and TRBJ1-3, with a weak D call TRBD1 (6 bases). The germline CDR1 and CDR2 sequences are LGHNT and FRNRAP. The CDR3 covers 13 residues. Trimming took off 6 bases at V and 4 bases at J, with 10 bases between the two ends. The CDR3 DNA reads TGTGCTAGTGGACTCACAGGGGGAAACACCATATATTTT. It translates to CASGLTGGNTIYF.

The chain recombines TRBV7-9 with TRBJ2-1; no clear D. V was cut by 0 bases and J by 9 bases, with 9 bases left in between. This CDR3 spans 13 amino acids. CDR1 is SEHNR, CDR2 FQNEAQ, per germline (reference sequence). CDR3 sequence reads: CASSLARLGEQFF. The CDR3, as DNA: TGTGCCAGCAGCTTAGCGCGGTTAGGTGAGCAGTTCTTC.

The chain is built from TRBV5-1 and TRBJ2-7; D unresolved. Trimming cost V 4 bases and J 1 base, with 9 bases left between them. Per the germline V gene, CDR1 is SGHRS and CDR2 is YFSETQ. This CDR3 is built from 13 residues. CDR3 sequence: CASSPRDSYEQYF. CDR3 nucleotides: TGCGCCAGCAGCCCGCGCGATTCCTACGAGCAGTACTTC. The complete variable domain, with remaining parts taken from reference TRBV5-1 and TRBJ2-7, reads KAGVTQTPRYLIKTRGQQVTLSCSPISGHRSVSWYQQTPGQGLQFLFEYFSETQRNKGNFPGRFSGRQFSNSRSEMNVSTLELGDSALYLCASSPRDSYEQYFGPGTRLTVT.

The chain combines TRBV5-4 with TRBJ1-2, with D perhaps matching TRBD1 (6 bases). Germline CDR1 SGHNT, CDR2 YYREEE (reference sequence). The CDR3 is 13 amino acids. The V end was cut by 2 bases, the J end by 8 bases, with 13 bases between. In DNA, the CDR3 is TGTGCCAGCAGCTTTCGTGGGGGCAGCGGCTACACCTTC. This codes for CASSFRGGSGYTF.

This chain connects TRBV5-1 to TRBJ2-2, with TRBD2 matching over 9 bases. Trimming removed 5 bases from V and 4 bases from J; junction bases left unmatched: 3. This CDR3 is built from 14 residues. In germline, CDR1 is SGHRS, CDR2 YFSETQ. The CDR3 loop reads CASSSSGTTGELFF. The CDR3 bases are TGCGCCAGCAGTTCTAGCGGGACCACCGGGGAGCTGTTTTTT.

This clone was seen only a few times. J is TRBJ2-1 and V is TRBV6-1; TRBD1 matches 7 bases. The germline CDR1 and CDR2 sequences are MNHNS and SASEGT. CDR3 size: 15 residues. Trimming at V came to 3 bases and at J to 7 bases, leaving 9 bases not matched to a gene. The CDR3 nucleotides are TGTGCCAGCAGTGACCCTCACAGGGGCGGGAATGAGCAGTTCTTC. Residues: CASSDPHRGGNEQFF.